This T cell receptor beta chain was profiled in a study of graft-versus-host responses after intestinal transplantation. Study results and caveats: Some patients had graft-donor T cell macrochimerism. In their allografts, the ratios of graft-versus-host to host-versus-graft T cell clones were high. Early after transplant, HvG clones declined as circulating GvH clones peaked.

Responders (around 200,000, CFSE-labeled) were co-plated with around 200,000 irradiated, violet-dye-labeled stimulators. Cell sorting after the reaction yielded proliferating CFSE-low CD3+CD4+ and CD3+CD8+ responders. Germline values: CDR1 MDHEN, CDR2 SYDVKM. The CDR3 has 16 amino acids. The V gene lost 5 bases and the J gene lost 1 base, with 14 bases spanning the gap. The table came from immunoSEQ multiplex PCR; TCRdb's copy has only in-frame clones and leaves some out. The sample has some 10,000 clones; about 31% are singletons. The chain couples TRBV28 to TRBJ2-2; D unresolved. This TCR was sampled from a human patient who was an organ donor for intestinal transplantation. The sequenced sample was alloreactive CD4+ T cells from a mixed lymphocyte reaction culture, obtained before transplantation. This sample's subset: CFSE-low proliferating T cells sorted from roughly six-day pre-transplant mixed lymphocyte reaction (GvH or HvG direction). This CDR3 is CASSPRNPLNTGELFF. The DNA for the CDR3 is TGTGCCAGCAGTCCTCGGAATCCCTTGAACACCGGGGAGCTGTTTTTT.